The 10 T cell receptor beta chains listed next were all sequenced from one sample in a study of blood T cell repertoires in COVID-19. TCRdb keeps only in-frame clones here, not all; method: immunoSEQ multiplex PCR. The repertoire holds some 380,000 clones, with nearly 90% as singletons. The sequencing sample was made of peripheral blood. These receptors all come from a man aged 18 to 35 with active or convalescent COVID-19.

The count of this clone is one. This chain connects TRBV7-2 to TRBJ2-7, with D tentatively TRBD2 (6 bases). The CDR3 is 14 amino acids. V was trimmed by 5 bases and J by 6 bases, leaving 17 bases between them. The V gene's germline CDR1 is SGHTA and CDR2 FQGNSA. CDR3 DNA: TGTGCCAGCAGCCCCACGGGACGGGAGTTCGAGCAGTACTTC. Translated: CASSPTGREFEQYF.

The rearrangement joins TRBV12-3 or TRBV12-4 to TRBJ2-4, with D possibly matching TRBD1 (6 bases). The CDR3 contains 13 residues. The germline V and J ends were trimmed by 5 bases and 4 bases, with 9 bases remaining between them. CDR3 region: CASSGQGKNIQYF. Written as DNA, the CDR3 is TGTGCCAGCAGTGGCCAGGGGAAAAACATTCAGTACTTC.

The chain recombines TRBV7-9 with TRBJ1-1, with 8 bases fitting TRBD1. From germline, CDR1 is SEHNR and CDR2 FQNEAQ (reference sequence). The CDR3 runs to 15 residues. V dropped 7 bases and J dropped 0; count of bases not matched to a gene: 7. CDR3 residues: CASTPAGGMNTEAFF. CDR3 in DNA: TGTGCCAGCACCCCCGCAGGGGGCATGAACACTGAAGCTTTCTTT. Full variable domain (rest looked up from reference TRBV7-9 and TRBJ1-1): DTGVSQNPRHKITKRGQNVTFRCDPISEHNRLYWYRQTLGQGPEFLTYFQNEAQLEKSRLLSDRFSAERPKGSFSTLEIQRTEQGDSAMYLCASTPAGGMNTEAFFGQGTRLTVV.

This chain connects TRBV7-3 to TRBJ2-1, with 13 bases aligning to TRBD2. This CDR3 is built from 16 residues. The V and J ends lost 5 bases and 8 bases, in that order; junction bases with no gene match: 9. Germline V CDR1 and CDR2: SGHTA, FQGTGA. In DNA, the CDR3 is TGTGCCAGCAGCCCCCGGACTAGCGGGAGTTTTCATGAGCAGTTCTTC. Protein product: CASSPRTSGSFHEQFF.

This clone was seen a single time. The rearrangement links TRBV27 to TRBJ2-7; D unclear. Trimming took off 4 bases at V and 0 bases at J, with 10 bases between the two ends. The germline CDR1 and CDR2 sequences are MNHEY and SMNVEV (reference sequence). This CDR3 is built from 14 residues. The CDR3 DNA follows: TGTGCCAGCAGTTCAGAAGTAAACTCCTACGAGCAGTACTTC. Translating it yields CASSSEVNSYEQYF.

The rearrangement joins TRBV19 to TRBJ2-5; D may be TRBD2 (6 bases). Germline lookup yields CDR1 LNHDA and CDR2 SQIVND (reference sequence). V was clipped by 1 base and J by 5 bases, with 14 bases between them. The CDR3 extends over 15 amino acids. CDR3 sequence: CASSIGGGVWETQYF. The CDR3 DNA is TGTGCCAGTAGTATAGGGGGCGGGGTATGGGAGACCCAGTACTTC.

This chain uses TRBV28 with TRBJ1-5, with 7 bases fitting TRBD1. In germline, CDR1 is MDHEN, CDR2 SYDVKM. The V and J ends lost 7 bases and 6 bases, in that order; junction bases with no gene match: 12. This CDR3 is built from 15 residues. This CDR3 is CASKDKDRAGQPQHF. CDR3 bases: TGTGCCAGCAAGGACAAAGACAGGGCGGGTCAGCCCCAGCATTTT.

The rearrangement uses TRBV28 and TRBJ1-2; no firm D call. The CDR3 loop spans 15 amino acids. From germline, CDR1 is MDHEN and CDR2 SYDVKM. Trimming shortened V by 5 bases and J by 4 bases, and 17 bases separated the two germline ends. The CDR3 spells CASSVTRGATYGYTF. In nucleotides, the CDR3 is TGTGCCAGCAGTGTAACGCGGGGAGCTACCTATGGCTACACCTTC.

The chain links TRBV5-8 to TRBJ1-5; no firm D call. The CDR3 sequence is 14 residues long. CDR1 is SGHTS and CDR2 is YDEGEE in the germline V gene. V gave up 6 bases and J gave up 0 bases, with 10 bases separating them. DNA for the CDR3: TGTGCCAGCACCCCCGGGATTAGCAATCAGCCCCAGCATTTT. This codes for CASTPGISNQPQHF.

The rearrangement joins TRBV6-2 or TRBV6-3 to TRBJ2-3; D might be TRBD2 (5 bases). Per germline, CDR1 MNHEY and CDR2 SVGEGT. The CDR3 runs to 15 residues. Trimming removed 4 bases at V and 3 bases at J, with 14 bases between. The CDR3 loop reads CASSSLRRETDTQYF. CDR3 sequence (DNA): TGTGCCAGCAGTTCACTAAGACGGGAAACAGATACGCAGTATTTT.